The 28 T cell receptor beta chains given below trace back to one sample, sequenced in a study of CD4 and CD8 cells across lung adenocarcinoma regions. One entry per CDR3 protein results from TCRdb running MiXCR on the PCR reads. Of some 20,000 distinct CDR3 sequences listed, 46% are singletons. Sequencing was performed on CD4+ T cells from the margin of a lung tumor. The receptors originated from a male donor with lung adenocarcinoma. The CD4 and CD8 labels of this study may be unreliable.

This clonotype ranks as medium-sized. V gene TRBV7-2 combines with J gene TRBJ2-1; D is perhaps TRBD1 or TRBD2 (5 bases each). Matching the DNA end better, TRBJ2-7 makes the J call doubtful. Germline CDR1 reads SGHTA; CDR2 reads FQGNSA. The CDR3 has 16 amino acids. CDR3 nucleotide sequence: TGTGCCAGCAGCTTAGGTTTCCGGGACGCGCTTTACGAGCAGTACTTC. Its protein product is CASSLGFRDALYEQYF.

J is TRBJ2-2 and V is TRBV10-2; 7 nucleotides match TRBD1. The V segment lost 2 bases and the J segment 16 bases; nucleotides outside the gene matches: 13. There are 14 residues in the CDR3. From germline, CDR1 is WSHSY and CDR2 SAAADI. Written as DNA, the CDR3 is TGCGCCAGCAGTGAGGCTGCGAGCACAGGGGCGCAGTTTTTT. Its translation: CASSEAASTGAQFF.

The sample holds a few counts of this clonotype. The chain links TRBV3-1 to TRBJ2-7; D is unresolved. This CDR3 comprises 13 residues. V was clipped by 4 bases and J by 2 bases, with 9 bases between them. In germline, CDR1 is LGHDT, CDR2 YNNKEL (reference sequence). The CDR3 loop reads CASSPAPTYEQYF. The CDR3 region has the DNA TGTGCCAGCAGCCCCGCACCGACCTACGAGCAGTACTTC.

The chain carries TRBV6-1 and TRBJ1-2; D may be TRBD1 (5 bases). V lost 5 bases and J 8 bases, leaving 15 bases between the germline ends. Germline lookup yields CDR1 MNHNS and CDR2 SASEGT. CDR3 length equals 13 residues. Here the CDR3 reads CASSQWGSGGYTF. CDR3 nucleotides: TGTGCCAGCAGTCAATGGGGGAGTGGCGGCTACACCTTC.

This clonotype was counted ten times or more. V usage is TRBV7-6 and J usage is TRBJ2-2; D gene ambiguous. The CDR3 contains 12 residues. Germline CDR1 is SGHVS and CDR2 is FNYEAQ. The germline V and J ends were trimmed by 5 bases and 10 bases, with 11 bases remaining between them. CDR3 sequence: CASSHQSEELFF. CDR3 nucleotide sequence: TGTGCCAGCAGCCATCAGTCCGAGGAGCTGTTTTTT.

The genes are TRBV6-4 and TRBJ2-7; D is possibly TRBD1 or TRBD2 (7 bases each). CDR3 size: 16 residues. Between the trimmed V and J ends, which lost 7 bases and 3 bases, there was a span of 22 bases. In germline, CDR1 is MRHNA, CDR2 SNTAGT. In DNA form, the CDR3 reads TGTGCCAGCACTACGGGGGAGGGGGCGATAAGCTACGAGCAGTACTTC. The encoded protein is CASTTGEGAISYEQYF.

This clonotype rates as medium-sized. This chain joins TRBV6-5 and TRBJ2-1; 7 positions agree with TRBD2. The junction had 7 bases not matched to a gene; V was cut back by 0 bases and J by 2 bases. The CDR3 covers 17 residues. Germline V gene data show CDR1 as MNHEY and CDR2 as SVGAGI. CDR3 region: CASSYSMVGLTYNEQFF. The CDR3 DNA follows: TGTGCCAGCAGTTACTCGATGGTGGGACTAACCTACAATGAGCAGTTCTTC.

This clonotype showed up many times. CDR3 nucleotides: TGTGCCAGCAGTTACGATCTAAGGACTAGCGGGATGAGGAACCAAGAGACCCAGTACTTC. Its translation: CASSYDLRTSGMRNQETQYF. The V gene is TRBV6-2 or TRBV6-3, the J gene TRBJ2-5, with 12 bases aligning to TRBD2. The CDR3 contains 20 residues. The V gene's germline CDR1 is MNHEY and CDR2 SVGEGT. The ends lost 2 bases at V and 0 bases at J; junction bases unmatched: 13.

This clonotype was picked up many times. The chain recombines TRBV6-4 with TRBJ2-1; D is unresolved. The germline CDR1 and CDR2 sequences are MRHNA and SNTAGT. CDR3 length equals 16 residues. V was shortened by 3 bases and J by 4 bases, with 16 bases between the two germline ends. The CDR3 coding sequence is TGTGCCAGCAGTGAGTCCCCCGACGGGCAGTACAATGAGCAGTTCTTC. Translation gives CASSESPDGQYNEQFF.

This clonotype was observed a handful of times. V gene TRBV7-9 combines with J gene TRBJ2-7; 9 nucleotides align to TRBD1. V lost 4 bases, J lost 2 bases, and 6 bases stayed unmatched. The CDR3 loop spans 15 amino acids. CDR1 is SEHNR, CDR2 FQNEAQ, per germline (reference sequence). The CDR3 bases are TGTGCCAGCAGCTCACAGGGGGCCCATCCCTACGAGCAGTACTTC. Protein product: CASSSQGAHPYEQYF.

The chain combines TRBV6-1 with TRBJ2-1; 10 bases align to TRBD1. The CDR3 is 15 residues long. With V trimmed by 1 base and J by 3 bases, 0 bases remained unmatched. Germline CDR1 is MNHNS and CDR2 is SASEGT. The CDR3 loop is CASSEGTGGYNEQFF. For the CDR3, the DNA is TGTGCCAGCAGTGAAGGGACAGGGGGCTACAATGAGCAGTTCTTC.

This clonotype has at least ten counts. This rearrangement joins TRBV20-1 to TRBJ2-4; D gene uncertain. Trimming pared 3 bases from V and 8 bases from J, leaving 14 bases between. The V gene's germline CDR1 is DFQATT and CDR2 SNEGSKA (reference sequence). The CDR3 has 13 residues. The CDR3 loop is CSARFNRVDIQYF. The DNA for the CDR3 is TGCAGTGCTAGGTTCAATCGGGTCGACATTCAGTACTTC.

The chain recombines TRBV7-2 with TRBJ2-1; D gene uncertain. Germline V gene data show CDR1 as SGHTA and CDR2 as FQGNSA. The CDR3 totals 13 residues. Trimming cost V 5 bases and J 9 bases, with 14 bases left between them. CDR3 DNA sequence: TGTGCCAGCAGCCAGGTGGGGAAAAGTGAGCAGTTCTTC. Translating gives CASSQVGKSEQFF.

This clonotype came up once. The V call is TRBV10-3, the J call TRBJ2-2, with 10 bases matching TRBD1. CDR1 and CDR2 (germline): ENHRY, SYGVKD. This CDR3 is built from 16 residues. V shed 3 bases and J 7 bases; nucleotides not matched to a gene: 8. The CDR3 spells CAISDPGQGTGGELFF. The CDR3 DNA reads as TGTGCCATCAGTGACCCGGGACAGGGGACGGGCGGGGAGCTGTTTTTT.

This chain joins TRBV6-1 and TRBJ2-4; D not resolved. Trimming removed 0 bases at V and 8 bases at J, with 11 bases between. Per the germline V gene, CDR1 is MNHNS and CDR2 is SASEGT. The CDR3 length is 14 residues. CDR3 sequence reads: CASSEAGPKHIQYF. The DNA of the CDR3 is TGTGCCAGCAGTGAAGCAGGGCCAAAACACATTCAGTACTTC.

Regarding this clonotype: The junction shows a germline mismatch at one end, possibly a read error. The rearrangement links TRBV6-4 to TRBJ2-3; TRBD2 is a possible D gene (7 bases). The CDR3 loop spans 15 amino acids. The germline V gene encodes CDR1 MRHNA and CDR2 SNTAGT. The CDR3 spells CASGDGGGGEDTQYF. The CDR3 DNA is TGTGCCAGCGGTGACGGGGGCGGGGGTGAAGATACGCAGTATTTT.

The gene calls are TRBV27 and TRBJ2-1; tentative D call: TRBD2 (6 bases). V was cut by 3 bases and J by 0 bases, with 12 bases left in between. Germline V gene sequence: CDR1 MNHEY, CDR2 SMNVEV (reference sequence). This CDR3 contains 16 residues. The CDR3 DNA sequence: TGTGCCAGCAGTTTCGGAGGGACCAACTCCTACAATGAGCAGTTCTTC. This sequence encodes CASSFGGTNSYNEQFF.

The gene calls are TRBV6-1 and TRBJ2-3; 9 positions agree with TRBD1. The CDR3 is 15 amino acids. From germline, CDR1 is MNHNS and CDR2 SASEGT. V gave up 9 bases and J gave up 4 bases; unmatched junction bases: 11. The CDR3 loop is CARGIRGQGADTQYF. In nucleotides, the CDR3 is TGTGCCAGGGGGATTCGGGGACAGGGCGCAGATACGCAGTATTTT.

The chain employs TRBV6-1 and TRBJ2-3; 7 bases are a match to TRBD1. The V and J ends lost 2 bases and 10 bases, in that order; junction bases with no gene match: 12. The CDR3 spans 15 residues. Germline V gives CDR1 MNHNS, CDR2 SASEGT. The CDR3 DNA sequence: TGTGCCAGCAGTGAACATGCCCTCATCACAGGGGCGCAGTATTTT. Amino acids: CASSEHALITGAQYF.

As concerns this clonotype: This likely comes from a read error, as the CDR3 has no conserved phenylalanine or tryptophan at its end. No DNA is shown, since the ends of the CDR3 on it are uncertain; the CDR3 is the one TCRdb lists. The chain employs TRBV24-1 and TRBJ2-1. The CDR3 is 12 amino acids in total, end residues counted. Germline CDR1 is KGHDR and CDR2 is SFDVKD. This chain's CDR3 is CATSESLAKEKG.

The chain combines TRBV14 with TRBJ2-5; D is undetermined. Germline V lookup: CDR1 SGHDN, CDR2 FVKESK. The V gene lost 2 bases and the J gene lost 8 bases, with 18 bases spanning the gap. The CDR3 loop spans 15 amino acids. The CDR3 region is CASSQSRRDRDTQYF. CDR3 bases: TGTGCCAGCAGCCAATCGAGGCGAGACCGTGATACCCAGTACTTC.

The chain is built from TRBV10-2 and TRBJ2-3; D tentatively fits TRBD1 or TRBD2 (5 bases each). The better agreement between TRBJ2-7 and the DNA end casts doubt on the J call. CDR1 is WSHSY and CDR2 is SAAADI in the germline V gene. There are 14 residues in the CDR3. The CDR3 DNA reads TGCGCGGGCAGCCGGGGCCCAGACCCAGATACGCAGTACTTC. This codes for CAGSRGPDPDTQYF.

The chain combines TRBV6-2 or TRBV6-3 with TRBJ1-2; possible D gene TRBD1, 6 bases. Germline lookup yields CDR1 MNHEY and CDR2 SVGEGT. The CDR3 length is 14 residues. V lost 7 bases and J lost 4, with 16 bases in between. CDR3 coding DNA: TGTGCCAGCACATGGGCCAGGGGAATCTATGGCTACACCTTC. This sequence encodes CASTWARGIYGYTF.

The rearrangement joins TRBV5-8 to TRBJ2-1; D unresolved. Germline lookup yields CDR1 SGHTS and CDR2 YDEGEE. The CDR3 extends over 14 amino acids. Trimming took 6 bases from V and 2 from J, leaving 12 bases between them. The CDR3 DNA reads TGTGCCAGCAACTTACGGTGGGCCTACAATGAGCAGTTCTTC. Translation gives CASNLRWAYNEQFF.

This clonotype was seen only a few times. One junction end does not reproduce the germline sequence, and a read error may be involved. The chain couples TRBV11-1 to TRBJ2-1; 15 nucleotides line up with TRBD2. Germline V gives CDR1 SGHAT, CDR2 FQDESV (reference sequence). This CDR3 contains 17 residues. The CDR3 DNA reads TGTGCCAGCAGCTTAGCCCCCGGGACTAGCGGGAGGAATGAGCAATTCTTC. It yields the protein CASSLAPGTSGRNEQFF. The full variable domain, its missing parts supplied by reference TRBV11-1 and TRBJ2-1, is EAEVAQSPRYKITEKSQAVAFWCDPISGHATLYWYRQILGQGPELLVQFQDESVVDDSQLPKDRFSAERLKGVDSTLKIQPAELGDSAMYLCASSLAPGTSGRNEQFFGPGTRLTVL.

There are many counts of this clonotype. The chain links TRBV6-2 or TRBV6-3 to TRBJ1-4; tentative D call: TRBD1 (5 bases). With 2 bases removed from V and 4 bases from J, the gap between germline ends came to 8 bases. The CDR3 contains 14 residues. Germline assignment: CDR1 MNHEY and CDR2 SVGEGT. In DNA form, the CDR3 reads TGTGCCAGCAGTTACCGGGGCAGTAATGAAAAACTGTTTTTT. Translation gives CASSYRGSNEKLFF.

In this sample, this clonotype turned up a few times. The chain carries TRBV18 and TRBJ2-1; TRBD2 matches at 13 bases. This CDR3 has 14 amino acids. The V gene's germline CDR1 is KGHSH and CDR2 LQKENI. V was pared by 3 bases and J by 10 bases, with 3 bases of the junction left unmatched. The CDR3 protein is CASSPTSGRREQFF. The CDR3, as DNA: TGTGCCAGCTCACCGACTAGCGGGAGGCGGGAGCAGTTCTTC.

This clonotype was counted between two and nine times. The chain has TRBV6-1 and TRBJ2-3, with D perhaps matching TRBD1 (5 bases). Trimming left V 4 bases short and J 1 base short, with 18 bases between. The length of the CDR3 is 17 residues. Looked up from germline, CDR1 is MNHNS and CDR2 is SASEGT. The CDR3 sequence is CASSGDQTVSGTDTQYF. CDR3 in DNA: TGTGCCAGCAGTGGCGATCAGACAGTTTCGGGCACAGATACGCAGTATTTT.